This T cell receptor beta chain is from a study of blood T cell repertoires in COVID-19. About the study: From the United States, Italy and Spain came samples of acute and convalescent COVID-19.

Sequenced by immunoSEQ multiplex PCR; TCRdb stores in-frame clones only, minus some. The table includes fewer than 200,000 clones, about 86% detected once. Germline V gene data show CDR1 as SGHTA and CDR2 as FQGTGA. Trimming removed 5 bases from V and 6 bases from J, with 17 bases in between. The CDR3 runs 14 residues. The sequence came from a woman between 18 and 29 years old who had recovered from COVID-19. The chain couples TRBV7-3 to TRBJ2-7; D might be TRBD1 (6 bases). The sample comprised peripheral blood. DNA for the CDR3: TGTGCCAGCAGCCCCTCGGGTTCAGGGGCCGAGCAGTACTTC. The encoded protein is CASSPSGSGAEQYF.